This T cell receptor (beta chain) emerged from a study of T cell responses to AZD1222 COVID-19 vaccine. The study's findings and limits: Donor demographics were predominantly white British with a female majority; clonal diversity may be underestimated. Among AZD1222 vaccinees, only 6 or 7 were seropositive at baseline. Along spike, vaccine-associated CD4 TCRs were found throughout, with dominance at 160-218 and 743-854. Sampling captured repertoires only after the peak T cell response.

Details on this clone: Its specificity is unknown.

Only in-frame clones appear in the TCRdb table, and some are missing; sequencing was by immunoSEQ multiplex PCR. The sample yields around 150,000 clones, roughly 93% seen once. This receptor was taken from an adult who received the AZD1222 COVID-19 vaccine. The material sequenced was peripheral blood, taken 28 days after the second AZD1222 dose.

CDR3 sequence reads: CASSLGPANTYNEQFF. In DNA form, the CDR3 reads TGTGCCAGCAGCTTGGGGCCAGCGAATACCTACAATGAGCAGTTCTTC. The chain is built from TRBV5-4 and TRBJ2-1, with D hard to call. Trimming stripped 0 bases from V and 2 bases from J, with 12 bases between. The CDR3 length is 16 residues. Germline lookup yields CDR1 SGHNT and CDR2 YYREEE (reference sequence).